Sequencing of this TCR beta chain was carried out in a study of shared clonotypes between healthy human individuals. At the level of the study: Per donor, three plates held CD4 naive cells, three held CD4 memory, two held CD8 naive and one held CD8 memory. Study-level results: Expectations were that clonotype sharing among donors would be affected by sequencing depth. Memory subsets generally showed lower estimated richness than naive subsets.

Comment on this clone: What it binds is unknown.

Using immunoSEQ multiplex PCR, the repertoire was profiled, and TCRdb retains in-frame clones only, with some absent. Here the sample spans about 1 million clones, approximately 72% being singletons. CDR3 length: 15 amino acids. V lost 6 bases, J lost 4 bases, and 18 bases lay in between. Germline CDR1 reads MNHEY; CDR2 reads SVGAGI. The sequence derives from a man aged 18-30 years in good health. Input material: memory CD4+ T cells sorted from blood. Subset in this sample: CD45RA-negative fraction. The chain joins TRBV6-5 to TRBJ2-5; either TRBD1 or TRBD2 may supply D (6 bases each). CDR3 loop: CASSRGRQGLETQYF. In nucleotides, the CDR3 is TGTGCCAGCAGCCGGGGGCGGCAGGGTCTAGAGACCCAGTACTTC.